The present entry profiles one T cell receptor beta chain with its context. Its antigen is as yet unknown. Germline CDR1 is LNHNV and CDR2 is YYDKDF (reference sequence). Trimming stripped 5 bases from V and 4 bases from J, with 17 bases between. This CDR3 comprises 15 residues. This sample is drawn from a study of T cell responses to AZD1222 COVID-19 vaccine. Regarding the study as a whole: Researchers report vaccine-associated CD4 TCRs spanning spike, with dominance at 160-218 and 743-854. Among the donors, most were white British and more were female, and clonal diversity was possibly underestimated. Baseline serostatus was positive in only a handful of AZD1222 recipients. It was only after the peak T cell response that any repertoires were sampled.

Measured with immunoSEQ multiplex PCR; TCRdb has only the in-frame clones, and not every one. The table lists more than 110,000 clones, approximately 90% of them singletons, with approximately 2.6% in the top ten. The J gene is TRBJ1-2, the V gene TRBV15; TRBD1 might be the D (6 bases). The sequenced sample was peripheral blood, obtained on day 0 of AZD1222 vaccination. This TCR was sampled from an adult in good health. The CDR3 spells CATSPREGGSYGYTF. The CDR3 region has the DNA TGTGCCACCAGCCCCCGGGAGGGGGGTAGCTATGGCTACACCTTC.